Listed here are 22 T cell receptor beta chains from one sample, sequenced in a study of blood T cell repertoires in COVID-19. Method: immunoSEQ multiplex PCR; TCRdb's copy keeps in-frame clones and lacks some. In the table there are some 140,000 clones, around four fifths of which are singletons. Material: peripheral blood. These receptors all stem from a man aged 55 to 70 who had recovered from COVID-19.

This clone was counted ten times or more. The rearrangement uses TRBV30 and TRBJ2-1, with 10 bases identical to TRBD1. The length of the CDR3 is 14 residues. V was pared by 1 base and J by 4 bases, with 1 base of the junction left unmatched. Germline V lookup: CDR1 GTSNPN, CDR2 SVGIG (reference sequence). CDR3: CAWSEGQGYNEQFF. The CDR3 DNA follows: TGTGCCTGGAGTGAGGGACAGGGGTACAATGAGCAGTTCTTC.

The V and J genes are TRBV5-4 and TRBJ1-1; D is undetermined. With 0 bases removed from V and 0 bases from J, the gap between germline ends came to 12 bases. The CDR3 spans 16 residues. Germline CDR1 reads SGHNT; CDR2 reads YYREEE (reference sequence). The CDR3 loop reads CASSLGGSSMNTEAFF. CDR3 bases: TGTGCCAGCAGCTTGGGAGGGTCGAGCATGAACACTGAAGCTTTCTTT.

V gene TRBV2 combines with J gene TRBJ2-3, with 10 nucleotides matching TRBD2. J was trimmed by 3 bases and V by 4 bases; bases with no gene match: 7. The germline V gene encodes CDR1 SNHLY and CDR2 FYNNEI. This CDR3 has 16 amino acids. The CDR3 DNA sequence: TGTGCCAGCAGTGGATTTAGCGGGGGGCCTACAGATACGCAGTATTTT. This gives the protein CASSGFSGGPTDTQYF.

CDR3 coding DNA: TGTGCCAGCAGCGCTCGAACCCAGGAGCAGTTCTTC. It encodes CASSARTQEQFF. The chain uses TRBV9 and TRBJ2-1; D is uncertain. Germline values: CDR1 SGDLS, CDR2 YYNGEE. V lost 3 bases, J lost 10 bases, and 11 bases lay in between. The CDR3 sequence is 12 residues long.

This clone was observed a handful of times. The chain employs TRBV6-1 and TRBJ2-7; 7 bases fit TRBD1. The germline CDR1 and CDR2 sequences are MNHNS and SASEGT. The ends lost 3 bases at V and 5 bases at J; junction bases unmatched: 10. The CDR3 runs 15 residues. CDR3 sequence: CASSDVEDRFHEQYF. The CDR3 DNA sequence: TGTGCCAGCAGTGACGTTGAGGACAGGTTCCACGAGCAGTACTTC.

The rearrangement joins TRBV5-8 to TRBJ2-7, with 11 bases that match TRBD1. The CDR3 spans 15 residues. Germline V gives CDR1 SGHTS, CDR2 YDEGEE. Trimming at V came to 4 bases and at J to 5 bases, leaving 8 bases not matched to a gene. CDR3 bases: TGTGCCAGCAGCCCGCGGACAGGGGGCTCACACGAGCAGTACTTC. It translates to CASSPRTGGSHEQYF.

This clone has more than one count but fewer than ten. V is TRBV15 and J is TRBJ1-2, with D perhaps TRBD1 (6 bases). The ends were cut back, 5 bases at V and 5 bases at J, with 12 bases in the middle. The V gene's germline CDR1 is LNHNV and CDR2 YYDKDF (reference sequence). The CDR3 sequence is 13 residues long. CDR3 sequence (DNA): TGTGCCACCAGCCCCGAAAGGGGGTATGGCTACACCTTC. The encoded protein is CATSPERGYGYTF.

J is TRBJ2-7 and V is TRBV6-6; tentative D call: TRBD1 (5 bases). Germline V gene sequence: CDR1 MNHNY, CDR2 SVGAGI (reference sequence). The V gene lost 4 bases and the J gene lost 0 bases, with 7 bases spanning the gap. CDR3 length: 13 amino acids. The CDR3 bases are TGTGCCAGCAGTTCCAGGGACTCCTACGAGCAGTACTTC. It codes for CASSSRDSYEQYF.

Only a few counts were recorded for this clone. The CDR3 region is CASSINRDETQYF. The DNA for the CDR3 is TGTGCCAGTAGTATAAACAGGGACGAGACCCAGTACTTC. This sequence joins TRBV19 and TRBJ2-5; D may be TRBD1 (6 bases). There are 13 residues in the CDR3. Between the trimmed V and J ends, which lost 2 bases and 5 bases, there was a span of 9 bases. Germline CDR1 LNHDA, CDR2 SQIVND (reference sequence).

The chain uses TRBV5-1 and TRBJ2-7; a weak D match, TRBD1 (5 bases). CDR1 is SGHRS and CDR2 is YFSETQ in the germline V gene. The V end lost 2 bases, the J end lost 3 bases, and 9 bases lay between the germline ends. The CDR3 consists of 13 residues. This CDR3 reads CASSLKGDYEQYF. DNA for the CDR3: TGCGCCAGCAGCTTAAAAGGGGACTACGAGCAGTACTTC.

The DNA for the CDR3 is TGTGCCAGCAGCCAAGACGTCTCTCAGCCCCAGCATTTT. Residues: CASSQDVSQPQHF. The V and J genes are TRBV14 and TRBJ1-5; D uncertain. CDR1 and CDR2 (germline): SGHDN, FVKESK. Deletions cut 0 bases from V and 6 bases from J, with 6 bases between. The CDR3 sequence is 13 residues long.

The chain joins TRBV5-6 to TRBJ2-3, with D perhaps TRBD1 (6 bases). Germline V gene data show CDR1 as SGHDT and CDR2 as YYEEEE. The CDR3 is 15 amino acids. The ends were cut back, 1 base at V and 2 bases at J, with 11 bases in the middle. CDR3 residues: CASSLTGSPTDTQYF. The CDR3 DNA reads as TGTGCCAGCAGCTTGACAGGGAGTCCCACAGATACGCAGTATTTT.

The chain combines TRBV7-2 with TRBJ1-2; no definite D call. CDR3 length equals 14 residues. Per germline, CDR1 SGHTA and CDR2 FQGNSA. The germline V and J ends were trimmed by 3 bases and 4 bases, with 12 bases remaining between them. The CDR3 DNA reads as TGTGCCAGCAGCTTGGGCCTAACGGTCTATGGCTACACCTTC. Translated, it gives CASSLGLTVYGYTF.

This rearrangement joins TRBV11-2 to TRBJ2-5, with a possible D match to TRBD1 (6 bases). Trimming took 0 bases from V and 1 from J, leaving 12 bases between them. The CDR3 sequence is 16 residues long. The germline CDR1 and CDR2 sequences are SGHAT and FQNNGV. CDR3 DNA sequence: TGTGCCAGCAGCTTAGATGGCCCCAGGGGCCAAGAGACCCAGTACTTC. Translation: CASSLDGPRGQETQYF.

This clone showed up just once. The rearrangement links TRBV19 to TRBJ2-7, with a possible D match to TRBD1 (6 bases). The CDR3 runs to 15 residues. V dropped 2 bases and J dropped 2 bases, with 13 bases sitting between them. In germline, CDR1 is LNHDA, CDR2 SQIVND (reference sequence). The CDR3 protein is CASSITGTQTYEQYF. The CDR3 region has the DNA TGTGCCAGTAGTATAACAGGGACCCAGACCTACGAGCAGTACTTC.

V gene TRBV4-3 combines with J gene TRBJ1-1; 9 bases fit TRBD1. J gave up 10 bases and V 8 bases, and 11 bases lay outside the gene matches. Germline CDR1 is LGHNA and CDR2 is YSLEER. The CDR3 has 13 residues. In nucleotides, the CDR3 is TGCGCCAGCCGTGGACAGGGGACTGGGGGAGCTTTCTTT. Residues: CASRGQGTGGAFF.

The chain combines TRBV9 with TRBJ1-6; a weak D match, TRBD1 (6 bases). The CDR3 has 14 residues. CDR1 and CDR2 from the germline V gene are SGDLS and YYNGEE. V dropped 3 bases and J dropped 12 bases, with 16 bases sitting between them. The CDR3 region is CASSEALQGRPLHF. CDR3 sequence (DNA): TGTGCCAGCAGCGAGGCCCTCCAGGGGAGACCCCTCCACTTT. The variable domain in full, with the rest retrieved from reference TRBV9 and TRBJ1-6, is DSGVTQTPKHLITATGQRVTLRCSPRSGDLSVYWYQQSLDQGLQFLIQYYNGEERAKGNILERFSAQQFPDLHSELNLSSLELGDSALYFCASSEALQGRPLHFGNGTRLTVT.

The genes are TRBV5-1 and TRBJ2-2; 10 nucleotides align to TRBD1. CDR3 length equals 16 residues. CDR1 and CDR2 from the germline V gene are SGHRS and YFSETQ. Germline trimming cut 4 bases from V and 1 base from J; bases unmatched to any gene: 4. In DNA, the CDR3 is TGCGCCAGCAGCGAAAGGACAGGGGGGAACACCGGGGAGCTGTTTTTT. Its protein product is CASSERTGGNTGELFF.

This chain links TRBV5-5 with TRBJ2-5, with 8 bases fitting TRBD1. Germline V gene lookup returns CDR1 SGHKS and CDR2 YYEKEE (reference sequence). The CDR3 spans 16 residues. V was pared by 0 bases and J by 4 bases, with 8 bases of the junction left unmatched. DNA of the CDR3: TGTGCCAGCAGCTTGGGACAGGGGAGAGGAGGAGAGACCCAGTACTTC. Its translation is CASSLGQGRGGETQYF.

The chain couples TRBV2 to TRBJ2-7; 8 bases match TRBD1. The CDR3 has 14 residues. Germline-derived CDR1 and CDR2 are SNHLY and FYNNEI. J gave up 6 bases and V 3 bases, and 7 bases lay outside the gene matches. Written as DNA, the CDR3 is TGTGCCAGCAGTGAGGGAGACAGGGGCCGCGAGCAGTACTTC. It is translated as CASSEGDRGREQYF.

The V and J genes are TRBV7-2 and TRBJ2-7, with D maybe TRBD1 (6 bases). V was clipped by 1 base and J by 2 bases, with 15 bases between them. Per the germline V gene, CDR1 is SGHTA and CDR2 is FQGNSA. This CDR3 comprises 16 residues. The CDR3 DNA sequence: TGTGCCAGCAGCTTAGAAGGGACATCAACTGCCTACGAGCAGTACTTC. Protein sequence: CASSLEGTSTAYEQYF. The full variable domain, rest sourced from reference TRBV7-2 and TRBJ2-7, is GAGVSQSPSNKVTEKGKDVELRCDPISGHTALYWYRQSLGQGLEFLIYFQGNSAPDKSGLPSDRFSAERTGGSVSTLTIQRTQQEDSAVYLCASSLEGTSTAYEQYFGPGTRLTVT.

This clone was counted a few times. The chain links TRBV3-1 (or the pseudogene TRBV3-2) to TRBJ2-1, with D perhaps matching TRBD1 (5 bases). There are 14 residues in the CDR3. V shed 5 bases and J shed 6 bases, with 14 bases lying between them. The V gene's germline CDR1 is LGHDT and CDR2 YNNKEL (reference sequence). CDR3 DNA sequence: TGTGCCAGCAGCGAAGCCTACACAGGCAATGAGCAGTTCTTC. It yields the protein CASSEAYTGNEQFF.